This T cell receptor (beta chain) was obtained from a study of OX40 agonist ivuxolimab in advanced cancers. Study-wide points: On average, a greater number of expanded clones characterised CD8+ T cells relative to CD4+.

Repertoires were generated with immunoSEQ multiplex PCR, while TCRdb's copy carries only in-frame clones and drops some. The table records under 100,000 clones, around 92% of them present only once. This clone was observed a single time. The target antigen is unknown. V gave up 3 bases and J gave up 4 bases, with 15 bases separating them. Germline loops: CDR1 SGDLS, CDR2 YYNGEE. The CDR3 is made up of 15 amino acids. The chain joins TRBV9 to TRBJ2-3; a possible D gene is TRBD2 (6 bases). This material consisted of CD4+ or CD8+ T cells sorted from blood, taken in a trial of the OX40 agonist ivuxolimab. This sequence was found in an adult with an advanced solid tumor such as melanoma, head and neck, liver or kidney cancer. The CDR3 loop is CASSDLSRDPDTQYF. In DNA, the CDR3 is TGTGCCAGCAGCGATTTATCGCGGGACCCAGATACGCAGTATTTT.